This T cell receptor (beta chain) was retrieved from a study of beta chain features in type 1 diabetes. Whole-study context: Patients shared similar age, gender and cell yields with healthy donors.

Each population that was sorted was more than 95% pure. Regarding the study as a whole: A PCR bias possibly favoring shorter templates would apply equally to patients and controls. Shorter TCRB CDR3s, moderately but significantly so, were found in Type 1 diabetes patients in all four CD4+ subsets.

This CDR3 spans 14 amino acids. Germline CDR1 and CDR2: GTSNPN and SVGIG (reference sequence). Trimming removed 5 bases at V and 7 bases at J, with 17 bases between. With regard to this clone: Its antigen remains unidentified.

Every bit of the isolated RNA underwent reverse transcription, so sequencing read expressed TCRB transcripts. Assay: immunoSEQ multiplex PCR; the TCRdb copy retains only in-frame clones and omits some. The table records roughly 280,000 clones, about 23% of them present only once. The chain employs TRBV30 and TRBJ1-4; D unclear. Source material: naive CD4+ T cells from blood. This receptor was taken from a woman aged 25 to 39 with type 1 diabetes. The CDR3 DNA reads TGTGCCTGGGACTTAGCGGATTCGGGTGAAAAACTGTTTTTT. This sequence encodes CAWDLADSGEKLFF.